In this sample, the clone carrying this T cell receptor beta chain turned up once. Its antigen remains unknown. The sample belongs to a study of early stage breast cancer tumors. Study in general: Most invasive tumors, about 75% of the 16, were ER+/PR+/HER2-.

Germline CDR1 reads SGHNT; CDR2 reads YYREEE (reference sequence). The length of the CDR3 is 13 residues. V lost 4 bases and J lost 3, with 10 bases in between. Study-level findings and limits: Compared with adjacent normal breast tissue, tumors showed roughly 2.5-fold greater T cell density and higher clonality.

Sequencing used immunoSEQ multiplex PCR; TCRdb keeps in-frame clones, though not all of them. The table lists over 45,000 clones, 83% of them singletons, with 1.4% in the top ten. The chain joins TRBV5-4 to TRBJ2-5; tentatively, D is TRBD1 or TRBD2 (5 bases each). The sequence was collected from a person aged 45 to 59 with breast cancer. Sequences were obtained from blood. CDR3 sequence reads: CASSRDAKETQYF. CDR3 DNA sequence: TGTGCCAGCAGCCGGGACGCAAAAGAGACCCAGTACTTC.